The 16 T cell receptor beta chains below were found in one sample sequenced in a study of response to subunit inactivated influenza vaccine. TCRdb re-analysed the RT-PCR reads in MiXCR, keeping a single row per CDR3 protein. The repertoire has hundreds of thousands of distinct CDR3 sequences, about 15% of them found once; the top ten carry approximately 10%. Sequencing used PBMCs from blood, obtained 11 to 12 days after vaccination. These receptors came from a man between 50 and 59 years old who received an inactivated influenza vaccine.

This clonotype was seen only a few times. This chain connects TRBV20-1 to TRBJ2-3; D not resolved. This CDR3 is 15 amino acids long. From germline, CDR1 is DFQATT and CDR2 SNEGSKA (reference sequence). The V and J ends lost 0 bases and 1 base respectively, with 11 bases between them. For the CDR3, the DNA is TGCAGTGCTAGAGAACCCGGACGTCGCACAGATACGCAGTATTTT. Encoded protein: CSAREPGRRTDTQYF.

The chain carries TRBV6-2 or TRBV6-3 and TRBJ2-5, with a possible D match to TRBD2 (5 bases). Germline CDR1 and CDR2: MNHEY and SVGEGT. CDR3 length: 13 residues. The ends were cut back, 0 bases at V and 7 bases at J, with 9 bases in the middle. CDR3 region: CASSYSGKGTQYF. The CDR3, as DNA: TGTGCCAGCAGTTACTCCGGGAAAGGGACCCAGTACTTC.

The V and J genes are TRBV12-3 or TRBV12-4 and TRBJ1-1; no reliable D call. The CDR3 is made up of 15 amino acids. Trimming took off 6 bases at V and 4 bases at J, with 18 bases between the two ends. The DNA of the CDR3 is TGTGCCAGCAGCCTGAATGGGGTCTTGGGCACTGAAGCTTTCTTT. Its protein product is CASSLNGVLGTEAFF.

In its sample, this clonotype was seen a few times. The chain carries TRBV15 and TRBJ2-1; 7 bases are shared with TRBD1. The CDR3 totals 14 residues. Germline assignment: CDR1 LNHNV and CDR2 YYDKDF (reference sequence). The ends lost 2 bases at V and 4 bases at J; junction bases unmatched: 2. The CDR3 is CATSRQGVYNEQFF. DNA for the CDR3: TGTGCCACCAGCAGACAGGGGGTGTACAATGAGCAGTTCTTC.

This clonotype was detected a few times. V and J are TRBV20-1 and TRBJ2-1, with D tentatively TRBD1 (5 bases). In germline, CDR1 is DFQATT, CDR2 SNEGSKA (reference sequence). V lost 6 bases and J lost 3, with 12 bases in between. There are 13 residues in the CDR3. CDR3 in amino acids: CSAKDSLYNEQFF. The CDR3 DNA reads TGCAGTGCCAAAGACAGCCTCTACAATGAGCAGTTCTTC.

This clonotype was detected only a few times. The genes are TRBV5-1 and TRBJ1-2; no firm D call. CDR1 is SGHRS, CDR2 YFSETQ, per germline. The CDR3 extends over 14 amino acids. Trimming removed 2 bases at V and 1 base at J, with 9 bases between. The CDR3 here is CASSFGLDNYGYTF. CDR3 sequence (DNA): TGCGCCAGCAGCTTTGGGCTGGATAACTATGGCTACACCTTC.

This sequence joins TRBV4-2 and TRBJ1-5; D gene unclear. Germline V gene lookup returns CDR1 LGHNA and CDR2 YNFKEQ. V was pared by 0 bases and J by 7 bases, with 19 bases between. The CDR3 has 17 amino acids. In DNA, the CDR3 is TGTGCCAGCAGCCAAGATCTGACGGCAGGTCTGTGGCAGCCCCAGCATTTT. This sequence encodes CASSQDLTAGLWQPQHF.

The chain links TRBV27 to TRBJ1-4; the D gene is possibly TRBD1 (5 bases). V gave up 5 bases and J gave up 8 bases, with 18 bases separating them. The CDR3 covers 15 residues. In germline, CDR1 is MNHEY, CDR2 SMNVEV (reference sequence). The CDR3 spells CASSPRGVRGEKLFF. The CDR3 nucleotides read TGTGCCAGCAGTCCCCGGGGGGTCCGGGGGGAAAAACTGTTTTTT.

The chain couples TRBV20-1 to TRBJ2-5, with 13 nucleotides matching TRBD2. The CDR3 loop spans 17 amino acids. Germline CDR1 DFQATT, CDR2 SNEGSKA (reference sequence). The V and J ends lost 0 bases and 5 bases, in that order; junction bases with no gene match: 9. The CDR3 DNA reads as TGCAGTGCTAGAGACGCCGGGACTAGCGGGGTATGGGAGACCCAGTACTTC. Translated: CSARDAGTSGVWETQYF.

This clonotype appeared many times. The genes are TRBV7-2 and TRBJ2-3; D may match TRBD1 or TRBD2 (5 bases each). Germline values: CDR1 SGHTA, CDR2 FQGNSA. This CDR3 is built from 14 residues. The V gene lost 5 bases and the J gene lost 8 bases, with 17 bases spanning the gap. The CDR3, as DNA: TGTGCCAGCAGCCCCTCAGGGACCGAGGCTACGCAGTATTTT. Amino acid sequence: CASSPSGTEATQYF.

This chain joins TRBV3-1 and TRBJ2-1; D uncertain. The CDR3 sequence is 13 residues long. CDR1 is LGHDT and CDR2 is YNNKEL in the germline V gene (reference sequence). V was pared by 2 bases and J by 6 bases, with 8 bases between. CDR3 nucleotides: TGTGCCAGCAGCCAATCTAGACGCAATGAGCAGTTCTTC. Protein sequence: CASSQSRRNEQFF.

V is TRBV4-2 and J is TRBJ1-1, with D hard to call. The CDR3 has 16 amino acids. Germline lookup yields CDR1 LGHNA and CDR2 YNFKEQ. V lost 0 bases to trimming and J lost 1 base, with 12 bases between them. The CDR3 DNA follows: TGTGCCAGCAGCCAAGAGGCGTCCGGAACGAACACTGAAGCTTTCTTT. Protein product: CASSQEASGTNTEAFF.

The genes are TRBV7-3 and TRBJ2-7; D ambiguous. The CDR3 runs 13 residues. Germline CDR1 SGHTA, CDR2 FQGTGA. Trimming removed 7 bases at V and 5 bases at J, with 15 bases between. In DNA form, the CDR3 reads TGTGCCAGCACCCAAATTAGACCGCACGAGCAGTACTTC. Its protein is CASTQIRPHEQYF.

V gene TRBV15 combines with J gene TRBJ2-7; 7 positions agree with TRBD1. Germline V gene lookup returns CDR1 LNHNV and CDR2 YYDKDF (reference sequence). The CDR3 runs to 15 residues. V shed 0 bases and J 1 base; nucleotides not matched to a gene: 3. The CDR3 sequence is CATSRDRGQSYEQYF. DNA of the CDR3: TGTGCCACCAGCAGAGATCGGGGACAGTCCTACGAGCAGTACTTC.

Here the CDR3 DNA reads TGTGCCAGCAGCGTAGAGGGGCAGTGGACCGGGGAGCTGTTTTTT. Translated: CASSVEGQWTGELFF. The chain employs TRBV9 and TRBJ2-2; tentatively, D is TRBD1 (5 bases). V dropped 0 bases and J dropped 5 bases, with 11 bases sitting between them. This CDR3 spans 15 amino acids. Germline CDR1 is SGDLS and CDR2 is YYNGEE.

This clonotype was picked up a small number of times. The J gene is TRBJ1-1, the V gene TRBV12-3 or TRBV12-4; perhaps TRBD1 as D (5 bases). This CDR3 has 11 residues. Trimming took 7 bases from V and 7 from J, leaving 10 bases between them. The CDR3 loop is CASTDRIEAFF. In DNA, the CDR3 is TGTGCCAGCACCGACAGAATTGAAGCTTTCTTT.